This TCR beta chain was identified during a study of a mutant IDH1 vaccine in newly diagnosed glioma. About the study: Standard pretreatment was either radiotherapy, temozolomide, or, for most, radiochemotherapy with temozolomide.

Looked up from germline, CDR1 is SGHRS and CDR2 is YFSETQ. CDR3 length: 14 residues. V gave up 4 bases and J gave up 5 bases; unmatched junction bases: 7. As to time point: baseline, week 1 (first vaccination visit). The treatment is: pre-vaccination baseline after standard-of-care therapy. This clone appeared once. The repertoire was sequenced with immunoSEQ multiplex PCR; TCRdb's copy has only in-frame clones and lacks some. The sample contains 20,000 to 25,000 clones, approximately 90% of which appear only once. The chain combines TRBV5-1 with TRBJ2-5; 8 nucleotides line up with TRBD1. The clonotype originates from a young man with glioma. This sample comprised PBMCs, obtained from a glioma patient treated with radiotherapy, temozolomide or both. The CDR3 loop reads CASSTGQGRETQYF. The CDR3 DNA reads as TGCGCCAGCAGCACCGGACAGGGTAGGGAGACCCAGTACTTC.